The clone carrying this T cell receptor beta chain was recorded a few times. These data belong to a study of early T cells in non-severe SARS-CoV-2 infection. TCRdb ran MiXCR on the 5' RACE reads and lists one entry per CDR3 protein. This table has about 48,000 distinct CDR3 sequences, approximately 6% appearing once. Trimming pared 5 bases from V and 1 base from J, leaving 11 bases between. Per germline, CDR1 MNHNY and CDR2 SVGAGI (reference sequence). The CDR3 extends over 14 amino acids. The chain recombines TRBV6-6 with TRBJ1-1, with D perhaps TRBD1 (5 bases). This sequence was found in an adult who was a healthcare worker with PCR-confirmed SARS-CoV-2 infection or an uninfected control (not recorded which). The sequencing used whole blood, collected at baseline. DNA of the CDR3: TGTGCCAGCAGTGAGACAGCGCCGAACACTGAAGCTTTCTTT. Translated: CASSETAPNTEAFF.